Presented here are 13 T cell receptor beta chains from one specimen sequenced in a study of regulatory T cells in long-lasting Graves disease. Sequencing libraries for TCR beta were prepared with iRepertoire HTBI primers and Arm-PCR of CDR3 regions. Using its own MiXCR run on the multiplex PCR reads, TCRdb lists one record per CDR3 protein. The profile shows approximately 440,000 distinct CDR3 sequences, about 25% of them singletons. As for time point: persistent/refractory GD, antithyroid drugs over 5 years with positive TRAb. TCR sequences were obtained from RNA taken from PBMCs. Sequences were derived from peripheral blood mononuclear cells (PBMCs), sampled when the disease was refractory, from a patient treated with antithyroid drugs. All receptors derive from a female donor with Graves disease.

This clonotype was counted between two and nine times. This sequence joins TRBV19 and TRBJ2-2; weak D call: TRBD2 (5 bases). The germline CDR1 and CDR2 sequences are LNHDA and SQIVND (reference sequence). V lost 9 bases to trimming and J lost 2 bases, with 28 bases between them. The CDR3 totals 19 residues. The CDR3 DNA reads TGTGCCAGCGCCCCTTCCCCTAGGCGGCCGAGGGCCAACACCGGGGAGCTGTTTTTT. Protein sequence: CASAPSPRRPRANTGELFF.

The table lists this clonotype with a few counts. The chain uses TRBV29-1 and TRBJ1-1; D might be TRBD1 (6 bases). This CDR3 has 15 residues. The V end lost 2 bases, the J end lost 3 bases, and 16 bases lay between the germline ends. Germline V CDR1 and CDR2: SQVTM, ANQGSEA. CDR3 protein: CSVETVGGRDTEAFF. DNA of the CDR3: TGCAGCGTTGAAACGGTAGGGGGGCGGGACACTGAAGCTTTCTTT.

The table lists this clonotype with many counts. V gene TRBV12-3 or TRBV12-4 combines with J gene TRBJ2-7, with 8 bases lining up with TRBD1. The CDR3 loop spans 15 amino acids. Trimming at V came to 5 bases and at J to 3 bases, leaving 9 bases not matched to a gene. CDR3 in amino acids: CASSPQTGAGYEQYF. CDR3 DNA: TGTGCCAGCAGTCCTCAGACAGGGGCCGGCTACGAGCAGTACTTC.

The V gene is TRBV12-5, the J gene TRBJ2-1; the match to TRBD2 covers 10 bases. CDR1 and CDR2 (germline): LGHNT, FRNRAP. This CDR3 spans 19 amino acids. With 2 bases clipped from V and 8 bases from J, the junction kept 18 bases outside the gene matches. The CDR3 DNA is TGTGCTAGTGGTTTGCTCCTAGCGGGAGTGGCGGAAGAGGGGTATGAGCAGTTCTTC. It yields the protein CASGLLLAGVAEEGYEQFF.

This clonotype has a count of ten or more. This sequence joins TRBV6-6 and TRBJ1-1; 8 bases fit TRBD1. Per germline, CDR1 MNHNY and CDR2 SVGAGI (reference sequence). The junction had 5 bases not matched to a gene; V was cut back by 0 bases and J by 5 bases. The CDR3 consists of 15 residues. This chain's CDR3 is CASSYSTQGGTEAFF. The CDR3 bases are TGTGCCAGCAGTTACTCGACACAGGGGGGAACTGAAGCTTTCTTT.

The chain joins TRBV2 to TRBJ2-7; 10 bases map to TRBD2. The CDR3 is 16 amino acids. V shed 6 bases, J shed 3 bases, and the junction held 11 bases outside the gene matches. Germline lookup yields CDR1 SNHLY and CDR2 FYNNEI. Written as DNA, the CDR3 is TGTGCCAGCAGCTCCCGCCTACTAGCGGGACGCTACGAGCAGTACTTC. It specifies CASSSRLLAGRYEQYF.

This clonotype was counted at least ten times. CDR3 amino acids: CASSLGGRNEQYF. Written as DNA, the CDR3 is TGTGCCAGCAGCTTAGGGGGGCGAAACGAGCAGTACTTC. The V gene is TRBV11-3, the J gene TRBJ2-7; the D gene is possibly TRBD1 (6 bases). The CDR3 is 13 amino acids. Trimming cost V 1 base and J 5 bases, with 9 bases left between them. The germline gives CDR1 SGHNT, CDR2 YENEEA.

This clonotype has ten or more counts. The rearrangement links TRBV6-5 to TRBJ1-1, with D hard to call. This CDR3 has 17 amino acids. Germline lookup yields CDR1 MNHEY and CDR2 SVGAGI. V lost 2 bases and J 1 base, leaving 17 bases between the germline ends. CDR3 sequence (DNA): TGTGCCAGCAGTTACCCGTACTGGAGTGTAGAGAACACTGAAGCTTTCTTT. Translation: CASSYPYWSVENTEAFF.

This clonotype turned up a few times. The CDR3 loop is CASSLPGEGYEQYF. CDR3 DNA sequence: TGTGCCAGCAGCTTACCGGGAGAGGGTTACGAGCAGTACTTC. The chain employs TRBV7-9 and TRBJ2-7; the D gene is possibly TRBD2 (6 bases). Germline V gene data show CDR1 as SEHNR and CDR2 as FQNEAQ (reference sequence). The CDR3 extends over 14 amino acids. V gave up 2 bases and J gave up 4 bases, with 12 bases separating them.

This clonotype turned up a few times. J is TRBJ2-2 and V is TRBV24-1; 8 bases line up with TRBD2. V gave up 4 bases and J gave up 6 bases; unmatched junction bases: 6. The CDR3 extends over 15 amino acids. Germline V gene sequence: CDR1 KGHDR, CDR2 SFDVKD. In nucleotides, the CDR3 is TGTGCCACCAGTGACGGAGCGGGAGAGGCCGGGGAGCTGTTTTTT. It yields the protein CATSDGAGEAGELFF.

This clonotype was observed a handful of times. The chain links TRBV5-6 to TRBJ1-1; D is undetermined. Germline assignment: CDR1 SGHDT and CDR2 YYEEEE. The CDR3 spans 15 residues. Deletions cut 0 bases from V and 1 base from J, with 10 bases between. CDR3 DNA sequence: TGTGCCAGCAGCTTGGGAAGTTGGGAGAACACTGAAGCTTTCTTT. Its protein product is CASSLGSWENTEAFF.

The chain joins TRBV18 to TRBJ2-2, with 10 bases matching TRBD1. The germline V gene encodes CDR1 KGHSH and CDR2 LQKENI. V dropped 1 base and J dropped 4; count of bases not matched to a gene: 6. The CDR3 length is 17 residues. The CDR3 DNA sequence: TGTGCCAGCTCACCACGCCCCGGACAGGGGGTCACCGGGGAGCTGTTTTTT. This gives the protein CASSPRPGQGVTGELFF.

This clonotype appeared a few times. The conserved final phenylalanine or tryptophan is absent from the CDR3, which likely points to a read error. The J gene is TRBJ1-2, the V gene TRBV29-1, with unresolved D. Germline V lookup: CDR1 SQVTM, CDR2 ANQGSEA. Trimming removed 3 bases from V and 6 bases from J, with 14 bases in between. The CDR3 extends over 13 amino acids. The CDR3 loop reads CSVEIVGSHGYTL. As DNA, the CDR3 is TGCAGCGTTGAGATAGTCGGGAGTCATGGCTACACCCTC.